This is a list of T cell receptor beta chains from one sample in a study of CD8 T cells in ankylosing spondylitis. In TCRdb, the 5' RACE reads were re-called with MiXCR into one record per CDR3 protein. The top ten clones hold 0.89% of a sample with hundreds of thousands of distinct CDR3 sequences, approximately 26% of them seen once. The sequencing sample was made of blood, either unsorted or a sorted T cell fraction (not recorded which). These receptors were taken from a male donor with ankylosing spondylitis. Both conserved end residues are trimmed from each CDR3. The size field is filled for only some rows; it gives once, few, many or a size class.

size | J | V | CDR3
NA | TRBJ2-3 | TRBV5-5 | ASQGVGTSGRAADTQY
NA | TRBJ1-5 | TRBV20-1 | SAPRGPGQPQH
NA | TRBJ1-6 | TRBV20-1 | SARGAANSPLH
NA | TRBJ1-1 | TRBV2 | ASSADRATEAF
NA | TRBJ2-3 | TRBV5-1 | ASRFDFLPGDTQY
NA | TRBJ2-1 | TRBV7-2 | ASSLGGRGYGNEQF
NA | TRBJ2-1 | TRBV28 | ASSLWSSSYNEQF
NA | TRBJ2-5 | TRBV29-1 | SVGGLVETQY
few | TRBJ1-2 | TRBV12-3/TRBV12-4 | ASRPGQGSRGYT
NA | TRBJ2-1 | TRBV2 | ASSPTKGRARNEQF
few | TRBJ1-4 | TRBV24-1 | AVGENEKLF
few | TRBJ2-3 | TRBV12-3/TRBV12-4 | ASRGEGRDTQY
NA | TRBJ1-4 | TRBV7-9 | ASSPTLGQGNEKLF
few | TRBJ2-3 | TRBV20-1 | SARAYGYTDTQY
few | TRBJ1-5 | TRBV2 | ASRRGDRGNQPQH
few | TRBJ2-7 | TRBV29-1 | SGARGPYEQY
NA | TRBJ2-1 | TRBV20-1 | SARKTGRLYNEQF
NA | TRBJ2-5 | TRBV15 | ATSPLPGEETQY
NA | TRBJ1-5 | TRBV3-1 | ASSQGGRTGNQPQH
few | TRBJ2-3 | TRBV5-6 | ASSPGVLYTDTQY
NA | TRBJ2-1 | TRBV28 | ASSLTGRMYNEQF
few | TRBJ2-1 | TRBV24-1 | ATSGWTGDYEQF
NA | TRBJ1-5 | TRBV20-1 | SARMPGAWSNQPQH
NA | TRBJ2-2 | TRBV5-1 | ASSLTIEAGELF
few | TRBJ2-1 | TRBV4-2 | ASSRNGAGVGLDNEQF